Listed here are 5 T cell receptor beta chains from one sample, sequenced in a study of blood T cell repertoires in COVID-19. Profiling relied on immunoSEQ multiplex PCR, and the TCRdb table lists in-frame clones only, not all of them. The data contain about 98,000 clones, 75% to 85% of them singletons. Sequencing input: peripheral blood. The receptors derive from a man between 65 and 79 years old with acute or convalescent COVID-19.

The chain is built from TRBV3-1 (or the pseudogene TRBV3-2) and TRBJ2-3, with TRBD2 identical over 13 bases. Trimming took 4 bases from V and 6 from J; bases not matched to a gene: 7. Germline-derived CDR1 and CDR2 are LGHDT and YNNKEL (reference sequence). This CDR3 comprises 16 residues. CDR3 nucleotides: TGTGCCAGCAGCCCAGTACTAGCGGGAGGGGGGGATACGCAGTATTTT. Translated, it gives CASSPVLAGGGDTQYF.

The CDR3 loop reads CASSIRPGQGQNEQFF. CDR3 bases: TGTGCCAGCAGCATAAGACCGGGACAGGGCCAAAATGAGCAGTTCTTC. The chain is built from TRBV7-2 and TRBJ2-1; 9 bases line up with TRBD1. The length of the CDR3 is 16 residues. Looked up from germline, CDR1 is SGHTA and CDR2 is FQGNSA. V dropped 5 bases and J dropped 7; count of bases not matched to a gene: 12.

V gene TRBV10-3 combines with J gene TRBJ2-6; D possibly corresponds to TRBD2 (5 bases). This CDR3 comprises 13 residues. Trimming removed 10 bases at V and 0 bases at J, with 7 bases between. The germline gives CDR1 ENHRY, CDR2 SYGVKD. The CDR3 is CATGSSGANVLTF. CDR3 nucleotides: TGTGCCACGGGGAGCTCTGGGGCCAACGTCCTGACTTTC.

This sequence joins TRBV27 and TRBJ1-2, with 9 bases matching TRBD1. The CDR3 loop spans 14 amino acids. Looked up from germline, CDR1 is MNHEY and CDR2 is SMNVEV (reference sequence). The J segment lost 6 bases and the V segment lost 6 bases, leaving 8 bases of the junction unmatched. This CDR3 reads CASRAQGARNGYTF. Here the CDR3 DNA reads TGTGCCAGCAGGGCACAGGGGGCTCGAAATGGCTACACCTTC.

The genes are TRBV4-1 and TRBJ2-7, with D tentatively TRBD1 (5 bases). In germline, CDR1 is MGHRA, CDR2 YSYEKL. This CDR3 comprises 13 residues. CDR3 sequence: CASGRASSYEQYF. DNA of the CDR3: TGCGCGTCAGGCAGGGCTAGTTCCTACGAGCAGTACTTC.